This entry lists 5 T cell receptor beta chains sequenced from one sample in a study of T-cell reconstitution after alpha-beta-depleted transplantation in children. Unique molecular identifiers were used in preparing the TCRbeta library. MiXCR, run by TCRdb on the PCR reads, gives a single entry per CDR3 protein. The data contain 70,000 to 95,000 distinct CDR3 sequences, roughly 16% of them singletons. The material was PBMCs, mostly from graft donor cells, obtained 180 days after TCRalphabeta/CD19-depleted stem cell transplant. The receptors derive from a male patient aged 2-9 years who had a stem cell transplant for acute lymphoblastic leukemia, so the T cells may come from the graft donor.

This clonotype was seen more than once but under ten times. CDR3 sequence reads: CASSGAAITGELFF. The CDR3 DNA is TGTGCCAGCAGCGGAGCAGCCATTACCGGGGAGCTGTTTTTT. The chain is built from TRBV7-9 and TRBJ2-2, with unresolved D. This CDR3 is 14 amino acids long. Germline CDR1 is SEHNR and CDR2 is FQNEAQ (reference sequence). The ends were cut back, 5 bases at V and 5 bases at J, with 12 bases in the middle.

This chain joins TRBV29-1 and TRBJ1-4; possibly TRBD1 for D (5 bases). The germline V and J ends were trimmed by 1 base and 7 bases, with 7 bases remaining between them. Germline-derived CDR1 and CDR2 are SQVTM and ANQGSEA. The CDR3 spans 12 residues. The CDR3 nucleotides are TGCAGCGTTGAAGCCCAGGGTGAAAAACTGTTTTTT. Translating gives CSVEAQGEKLFF.

This clonotype was found a few times. This chain uses TRBV19 with TRBJ2-3, with TRBD2 matching 14 bases. Per the germline V gene, CDR1 is LNHDA and CDR2 is SQIVND (reference sequence). The CDR3 totals 15 residues. V shed 6 bases, J shed 7 bases, and the junction held 6 bases outside the gene matches. CDR3 protein: CASRLTSGGANTQYF. CDR3 nucleotide sequence: TGTGCCAGTAGATTGACTAGCGGGGGGGCAAATACGCAGTATTTT.

This clonotype has just a few counts. The chain joins TRBV20-1 to TRBJ1-5, with 9 nucleotides matching TRBD1. Germline trimming cut 3 bases from V and 6 bases from J; bases unmatched to any gene: 9. Germline V gene data show CDR1 as DFQATT and CDR2 as SNEGSKA (reference sequence). The CDR3 has 15 residues. The CDR3 loop reads CSASETGGIGQPQHF. The CDR3 coding sequence is TGCAGTGCTAGCGAGACAGGGGGTATCGGTCAGCCCCAGCATTTT.

This clonotype has a count of ten or more. The chain recombines TRBV28 with TRBJ2-7; D is undetermined. V lost 6 bases, J lost 8 bases, and 14 bases lay in between. The CDR3 consists of 12 residues. Germline loops: CDR1 MDHEN, CDR2 SYDVKM. CDR3 in amino acids: CASREGTGKQYF. The DNA for the CDR3 is TGTGCCAGCAGGGAAGGTACCGGCAAGCAGTACTTC.